This T cell receptor beta chain was sequenced in a study of vaccination and CD4 T cells after COVID-19. Study as a whole: Convalescent persons amounted to six males plus four females, two of whom were Hispanic. From HCoV-229E, HCoV-OC43, HCoV-NL63 and SARS-CoV-2, overlapping spike peptides were used to stimulate the cells. Cultures that served as controls received a CEFX pool, an HIV-1 Nef pool, or no peptide.

Germline V gene data show CDR1 as KGHDR and CDR2 as SFDVKD. V lost 1 base and J 5 bases, leaving 12 bases between the germline ends. This CDR3 is 15 amino acids long. The time point denotes: late sampling 161 to 241 days after vaccination in a few convalescent patients. Regarding treatment: approximately 10-day PBMC culture with coronavirus spike peptide pools or control peptides (ViraFEST assay). The Oncomine TCR Beta short-read assay sequenced DNA from cultured CD4+ T cells. TCRdb re-called the PCR reads through MiXCR, storing one row per CDR3 protein. In the table there are roughly 20,000 distinct CDR3 sequences, about half of which are singletons. Comments on this clonotype: Antigen specificity is unknown.

This receptor was obtained from a human donor who had recovered from COVID-19. The sample consisted of CD4+ T cells from blood, cultured in vitro, taken about 7 months after SARS-CoV-2 vaccination. The chain joins TRBV24-1 to TRBJ2-3; D possibly corresponds to TRBD2 (5 bases). The CDR3 DNA sequence: TGTGCCACCAGTGATTTTAGTCAGGCGGGAGATACGCAGTATTTT. Amino acid sequence: CATSDFSQAGDTQYF.